Listed below are T cell receptor beta chains from one sample, sequenced in a study of human T cells and chemical hapten exposure. A single record per CDR3 protein comes from TCRdb applying MiXCR to the RACE reads. The sample consists of about 340,000 distinct CDR3 sequences, under 8% of them appearing once. The sample in question was whole blood, obtained in connection with sensitization to the hapten diphenylcyclopropenone (DPC). All receptors come from a woman younger than 35 with alopecia areata. Some clones in this sample may be carry-over from other donors' samples. Both conserved end residues are part of each CDR3. D genes are given only for firm matches. Size is stated for part of the rows, as once, few or many counts, or as a class when the clone is expanded.

abundance: many
d_gene: .
v_gene: TRBV3-1
j_gene: TRBJ1-6
CDR3aa: CASSRTASTNYNSPLHF
CDR3nt: TGTGCCAGCAGCCGGACAGCCTCTACTAACTATAATTCACCCCTCCACTTT

abundance: .
d_gene: TRBD1
v_gene: TRBV6-5
j_gene: TRBJ2-5
CDR3aa: CASSPGQGRRETQYF
CDR3nt: TGTGCCAGCAGCCCCGGACAGGGGCGGAGGGAGACCCAGTACTTC

abundance: few
d_gene: .
v_gene: TRBV14
j_gene: TRBJ2-7
CDR3aa: CASSQGEISYEQYF
CDR3nt: TGTGCCAGCAGCCAAGGAGAGATCTCCTACGAGCAGTACTTC

abundance: .
d_gene: TRBD1
v_gene: TRBV2
j_gene: TRBJ1-5
CDR3aa: CASQAQGVGNQPQHF
CDR3nt: TGTGCCAGCCAGGCACAGGGGGTTGGCAATCAGCCCCAGCATTTT

abundance: few
d_gene: .
v_gene: TRBV5-1
j_gene: TRBJ1-1
CDR3aa: CASSSDWMNTEAFF
CDR3nt: TGCGCCAGCAGCTCGGACTGGATGAACACTGAAGCTTTCTTT

abundance: few
d_gene: .
v_gene: TRBV7-2
j_gene: TRBJ2-1
CDR3aa: CASSLLSHNEQFF
CDR3nt: TGTGCCAGCAGCTTATTGTCCCATAATGAGCAGTTCTTC

abundance: .
d_gene: .
v_gene: TRBV12-3/TRBV12-4
j_gene: TRBJ2-1
CDR3aa: CASSFAQGYYNEQFF
CDR3nt: TGTGCCAGCAGTTTCGCGCAGGGTTACTACAATGAGCAGTTCTTC

abundance: few
d_gene: .
v_gene: TRBV7-9
j_gene: TRBJ1-5
CDR3aa: CASSPKGIGNQPQHF
CDR3nt: TGTGCCAGCAGCCCCAAGGGGATCGGCAATCAGCCCCAGCATTTT

abundance: many
d_gene: TRBD1
v_gene: TRBV12-3/TRBV12-4
j_gene: TRBJ1-6
CDR3aa: CASRPGQGNSPLHF
CDR3nt: TGTGCCAGCAGGCCCGGACAGGGTAATTCACCCCTCCACTTT

abundance: many
d_gene: .
v_gene: TRBV5-4
j_gene: TRBJ2-3
CDR3aa: CASSLGLATDTQYF
CDR3nt: TGTGCCAGCAGCCTTGGACTTGCCACAGATACGCAGTATTTT

abundance: many
d_gene: .
v_gene: TRBV29-1
j_gene: TRBJ2-6
CDR3aa: CSALSGANVLTF
CDR3nt: TGCAGCGCCTTATCTGGGGCCAACGTCCTGACTTTC

abundance: .
d_gene: TRBD1
v_gene: TRBV6-5
j_gene: TRBJ2-5
CDR3aa: CASSPTGGRETQYF
CDR3nt: TGTGCCAGCAGCCCGACAGGGGGCCGGGAGACCCAGTACTTC

abundance: many
d_gene: .
v_gene: TRBV20-1
j_gene: TRBJ2-3
CDR3aa: CRAELVYADTQYF
CDR3nt: TGCAGGGCCGAACTAGTTTACGCAGATACGCAGTATTTT

abundance: many
d_gene: .
v_gene: TRBV20-1
j_gene: TRBJ1-1
CDR3aa: CSAREESGYLEAFF
CDR3nt: TGCAGTGCTAGAGAAGAGTCGGGGTATCTTGAAGCTTTCTTT

abundance: many
d_gene: .
v_gene: TRBV6-2/TRBV6-3
j_gene: TRBJ1-2
CDR3aa: CASSYSTVTNGYTF
CDR3nt: TGTGCCAGCAGTTACAGTACCGTCACGAATGGCTACACCTTC

abundance: many
d_gene: TRBD1
v_gene: TRBV28
j_gene: TRBJ1-5
CDR3aa: CASSLDRGINQPQHF
CDR3nt: TGTGCCAGCAGTCTGGACAGGGGAATCAATCAGCCCCAGCATTTT

abundance: .
d_gene: TRBD2
v_gene: TRBV6-2/TRBV6-3
j_gene: TRBJ2-3
CDR3aa: CATSSGVSTDTQYF
CDR3nt: TGTGCCACCTCTAGCGGGGTAAGCACAGATACGCAGTATTTT

abundance: few
d_gene: TRBD1
v_gene: TRBV6-5
j_gene: TRBJ2-7
CDR3aa: CATRPGTVSYEQYF
CDR3nt: TGTGCCACTCGGCCCGGGACAGTCTCCTACGAGCAGTACTTC

abundance: .
d_gene: .
v_gene: TRBV7-9
j_gene: TRBJ1-2
CDR3aa: CASSLSPANYGYTF
CDR3nt: TGTGCCAGCAGCTTAAGTCCTGCTAACTATGGCTACACCTTC

abundance: .
d_gene: .
v_gene: TRBV7-2
j_gene: TRBJ2-5
CDR3aa: CASSFDGDQETQYF
CDR3nt: TGTGCCAGCAGCTTCGACGGAGACCAAGAGACCCAGTACTTC

abundance: many
d_gene: .
v_gene: TRBV6-5
j_gene: TRBJ2-3
CDR3aa: CASSYSGTFTDTQYF
CDR3nt: TGTGCCAGCAGTTACTCTGGCACGTTCACAGATACGCAGTATTTT

abundance: .
d_gene: .
v_gene: TRBV3-1
j_gene: TRBJ2-7
CDR3aa: CASSRPGRGRAYEQYF
CDR3nt: TGTGCCAGCAGCCGTCCGGGACGAGGAAGGGCCTACGAGCAGTACTTC

abundance: few
d_gene: .
v_gene: TRBV9
j_gene: TRBJ2-2
CDR3aa: CASSGTPGPGELFF
CDR3nt: TGTGCCAGCAGCGGGACCCCAGGTCCCGGGGAGCTGTTTTTT

abundance: .
d_gene: TRBD1
v_gene: TRBV14
j_gene: TRBJ1-5
CDR3aa: CASIPPGGTGGPCSNQPQHF
CDR3nt: TGTGCCAGCATCCCCCCAGGGGGGACAGGAGGTCCCTGTAGCAATCAGCCCCAGCATTTT

abundance: .
d_gene: TRBD2
v_gene: TRBV29-1
j_gene: TRBJ2-3
CDR3aa: CSVEPGLAGGSSDTQYF
CDR3nt: TGCAGCGTTGAACCGGGACTAGCGGGGGGTTCCTCAGATACGCAGTATTTT